This TCR beta chain was sequenced in a study of blood T cell repertoires in COVID-19. On the study more broadly: COVID-19 samples collected from the United States, Italy and Spain covered acute and convalescent phases. The cDNA or gDNA used as material had been derived from T cells, B-cell-depleted T cells, or PBMCs.

Trimming cost V 5 bases and J 3 bases; bases outside gene matches: 25. The CDR3 length is 20 residues. Germline lookup yields CDR1 MNHNY and CDR2 SVGAGI (reference sequence). In the study's own analysis: Cell counts per sample came from amplifying reference gene primers. Clones were sequenced by immunoSEQ multiplex PCR, and TCRdb holds only the in-frame ones, with some missing. For V, J and clone size, that table is used; D and trimming come from the DNA. The sample lists some 220,000 clones, approximately 80% occurring once. The sequenced sample consisted of peripheral blood. The chain employs TRBV6-6 and TRBJ2-7, with 7 bases lining up with TRBD2. This TCR was recovered from a human donor in a cohort sampled during active COVID-19. The CDR3 region has the DNA TGTGCCAGCAGTCACGTTTCGGCTAGCGGCAGGTTTGTAGGTTACTACGAGCAGTACTTC. Translated, it gives CASSHVSASGRFVGYYEQYF.